These 27 T cell receptor beta chains share one sample of origin, sequenced in a study of T cells in tuberculosis. Sequencing used immunoSEQ multiplex PCR; TCRdb keeps in-frame clones, though not all of them. The table lists about 43,000 clones, around 94% of them singletons. Sequenced: PBMCs. These receptors all stem from a donor aged 10-29 years with latent tuberculosis or without tuberculosis infection. Some clones in this sample may be carry-over from other donors' samples.

CDR3 DNA: TGTGCCAGTAACCCAGGTTTGAACACTGAAGCTTTCTTT. This translates into CASNPGLNTEAFF. The chain recombines TRBV19 with TRBJ1-1, with D hard to call. V lost 7 bases, J lost 0 bases, and 9 bases lay in between. The germline CDR1 and CDR2 sequences are LNHDA and SQIVND (reference sequence). The CDR3 totals 13 residues. The whole variable domain, filled in from reference TRBV19 and TRBJ1-1, reads DGGITQSPKYLFRKEGQNVTLSCEQNLNHDAMYWYRQDPGQGLRLIYYSQIVNDFQKGDIAEGYSVSREKKESFPLTVTSAQKNPTAFYLCASNPGLNTEAFFGQGTRLTVV.

The chain has TRBV28 and TRBJ2-2, with D perhaps matching TRBD2 (7 bases). The CDR3 extends over 18 amino acids. Trimming left V 2 bases short and J 3 bases short, with 19 bases between. CDR1 and CDR2 from the germline V gene are MDHEN and SYDVKM. Written as DNA, the CDR3 is TGTGCCAGCAGTTTAATGTTCGGGGGGCGCCCCGACACCGGGGAGCTGTTTTTT. Residues: CASSLMFGGRPDTGELFF. Drawing the rest from reference TRBV28 and TRBJ2-2, the complete variable domain is DVKVTQSSRYLVKRTGEKVFLECVQDMDHENMFWYRQDPGLGLRLIYFSYDVKMKEKGDIPEGYSVSREKKERFSLILESASTNQTSMYLCASSLMFGGRPDTGELFFGEGSRLTVL.

The chain links TRBV11-1 to TRBJ2-1; 10 bases are a match to TRBD2. The CDR3 loop spans 16 amino acids. Germline assignment: CDR1 SGHAT and CDR2 FQDESV (reference sequence). J was trimmed by 8 bases and V by 1 base; bases with no gene match: 8. This chain's CDR3 is CASSLEMSGRAYEQFF. The CDR3, as DNA: TGTGCCAGCAGCTTAGAAATGAGCGGGAGGGCTTATGAGCAGTTCTTC.

The chain carries TRBV28 and TRBJ1-2; D may be TRBD1 (5 bases). V dropped 3 bases and J dropped 10 bases, with 15 bases sitting between them. This CDR3 region has 13 residues. CDR1 and CDR2 (germline): MDHEN, SYDVKM. Here the CDR3 reads CASSLGLSNHYTF. The CDR3 DNA reads as TGTGCCAGCAGTTTGGGGCTCTCGAACCACTACACCTTC.

This clone was seen once. The chain recombines TRBV2 with TRBJ2-2; 7 nucleotides match TRBD2. Per the germline V gene, CDR1 is SNHLY and CDR2 is FYNNEI. Trimming took 7 bases from V and 0 from J; bases not matched to a gene: 8. The CDR3 has 16 amino acids. The CDR3 DNA reads TGTGCCAGCATTCCTAGACTAGCAGCGAACACCGGGGAGCTGTTTTTT. As protein: CASIPRLAANTGELFF.

J is TRBJ2-5 and V is TRBV5-4; 7 bases line up with TRBD1. With V trimmed by 4 bases and J by 2 bases, 8 bases remained unmatched. Germline V gene sequence: CDR1 SGHNT, CDR2 YYREEE (reference sequence). This CDR3 has 15 amino acids. The CDR3 sequence: CASSRHPGQQETQYF. In nucleotides, the CDR3 is TGTGCCAGCAGCCGCCACCCGGGACAGCAAGAGACCCAGTACTTC.

The CDR3 protein is CASSLKRGGAGDTQYF. In DNA form, the CDR3 reads TGTGCCAGCAGCTTGAAAAGAGGGGGCGCGGGAGATACGCAGTATTTT. V usage is TRBV7-3 and J usage is TRBJ2-3; 7 bases agree with TRBD1. The length of the CDR3 is 16 residues. Trimming at V came to 3 bases and at J to 5 bases, leaving 11 bases not matched to a gene. Germline V lookup: CDR1 SGHTA, CDR2 FQGTGA. Drawing the rest from reference TRBV7-3 and TRBJ2-3, the complete variable domain is GAGVSQTPSNKVTEKGKYVELRCDPISGHTALYWYRQSLGQGPEFLIYFQGTGAADDSGLPNDRFFAVRPEGSVSTLKIQRTERGDSAVYLCASSLKRGGAGDTQYFGPGTRLTVL.

This clone showed up just a few times. This chain links TRBV5-1 with TRBJ2-5; 7 bases line up with TRBD2. The CDR3 runs 15 residues. Germline V CDR1 and CDR2: SGHRS, YFSETQ. The trim removed 0 bases at V and 5 bases at J, leaving 7 bases unmatched. This chain's CDR3 is CASSLGAGVWETQYF. The DNA of the CDR3 is TGCGCCAGCAGCTTGGGGGCGGGAGTGTGGGAGACCCAGTACTTC.

CDR3 bases: TGTGCCAGCAGTTTATGGCCAGGCAATCAGCCCCAGCATTTT. Translated, it gives CASSLWPGNQPQHF. The chain uses TRBV28 and TRBJ1-5, with D unclear. The CDR3 totals 14 residues. V lost 0 bases and J 2 bases, leaving 5 bases between the germline ends. Germline V gives CDR1 MDHEN, CDR2 SYDVKM.

The chain couples TRBV14 to TRBJ2-2, with TRBD1 matching 12 bases. There are 18 residues in the CDR3. With V trimmed by 3 bases and J by 5 bases, 10 bases remained unmatched. Germline V gene lookup returns CDR1 SGHDN and CDR2 FVKESK. The CDR3 region is CASSQTGTGGVWTGELFF. Written as DNA, the CDR3 is TGTGCCAGCAGCCAGACCGGGACAGGGGGCGTGTGGACCGGGGAGCTGTTTTTT. The whole variable domain, remainder taken from reference TRBV14 and TRBJ2-2, is EAGVTQFPSHSVIEKGQTVTLRCDPISGHDNLYWYRRVMGKEIKFLLHFVKESKQDESGMPNNRFLAERTGGTYSTLKVQPAELEDSGVYFCASSQTGTGGVWTGELFFGEGSRLTVL.

The chain recombines TRBV4-2 with TRBJ2-3; 13 bases agree with TRBD2. CDR3 length equals 18 residues. Germline values: CDR1 LGHNA, CDR2 YNFKEQ. V trimming: 3 bases; J trimming: 5 bases; junction bases outside the gene matches: 11. CDR3 amino acids: CASSHFSRLAGGVDTQYF. The DNA for the CDR3 is TGTGCCAGCAGCCATTTCTCCCGACTAGCGGGAGGAGTAGATACGCAGTATTTT.

This sequence joins TRBV28 and TRBJ2-1, with a weak D call TRBD2 (6 bases). CDR1 is MDHEN, CDR2 SYDVKM, per germline. Trimming took 4 bases from V and 4 from J, leaving 17 bases between them. This CDR3 contains 16 residues. CDR3 region: CASSSSGTPPYNEQFF. The CDR3 region has the DNA TGTGCCAGCAGTTCGTCAGGGACTCCCCCATACAATGAGCAGTTCTTC. Variable domain in full (rest from reference TRBV28 and TRBJ2-1): DVKVTQSSRYLVKRTGEKVFLECVQDMDHENMFWYRQDPGLGLRLIYFSYDVKMKEKGDIPEGYSVSREKKERFSLILESASTNQTSMYLCASSSSGTPPYNEQFFGPGTRLTVL.

The chain has TRBV10-1 and TRBJ2-7; maybe TRBD1 (5 bases). The germline gives CDR1 WNHNN, CDR2 SYGVQD (reference sequence). Trimming stripped 2 bases from V and 5 bases from J, with 16 bases between. The length of the CDR3 is 15 residues. CDR3 residues: CASSERGLGVDEQYF. The CDR3 DNA follows: TGCGCCAGCAGTGAGAGGGGTCTGGGCGTCGACGAGCAGTACTTC.

V is TRBV27 and J is TRBJ2-3, with D possibly being TRBD1 (6 bases). The ends were cut back, 3 bases at V and 4 bases at J, with 11 bases in the middle. The CDR3 sequence is 14 residues long. The germline gives CDR1 MNHEY, CDR2 SMNVEV (reference sequence). CDR3: CASSFGTLSDTQYF. CDR3 bases: TGTGCCAGCAGTTTCGGGACACTGTCAGATACGCAGTATTTT.

This chain joins TRBV4-1 and TRBJ2-1; D might be TRBD2 (6 bases). This CDR3 region has 12 residues. Per germline, CDR1 MGHRA and CDR2 YSYEKL. V gave up 1 base and J gave up 10 bases, with 8 bases separating them. The CDR3 coding sequence is TGCGCCAGCAGCCAAGGCCTAGCGGAGCAGTTCTTC. This sequence encodes CASSQGLAEQFF.

Note on this clone: The same CDR3 also results from other DNA sequences found in this sample. The chain combines TRBV9 with TRBJ2-7; tentatively, D is TRBD2 (6 bases). The V gene's germline CDR1 is SGDLS and CDR2 YYNGEE. V lost 0 bases and J 2 bases, leaving 9 bases between the germline ends. The CDR3 runs to 14 residues. The DNA of the CDR3 is TGTGCCAGCAGCGTAGGGACGGGGGCCTACGAGCAGTACTTC. Its protein product is CASSVGTGAYEQYF. The full variable domain, rest sourced from reference TRBV9 and TRBJ2-7, is DSGVTQTPKHLITATGQRVTLRCSPRSGDLSVYWYQQSLDQGLQFLIQYYNGEERAKGNILERFSAQQFPDLHSELNLSSLELGDSALYFCASSVGTGAYEQYFGPGTRLTVT.

The V and J genes are TRBV10-2 and TRBJ2-7; TRBD2 agrees at 10 bases. This CDR3 spans 14 amino acids. The ends lost 1 base at V and 6 bases at J; junction bases unmatched: 3. Germline values: CDR1 WSHSY, CDR2 SAAADI. CDR3 sequence (DNA): TGCGCCAGCAGTGAGTGGACTAGCGGCGGCGAGCAGTACTTC. Protein: CASSEWTSGGEQYF.

V is TRBV28 and J is TRBJ1-1; the D gene is possibly TRBD1 (6 bases). Germline V lookup: CDR1 MDHEN, CDR2 SYDVKM. Between the trimmed V and J ends, which lost 3 bases and 2 bases, there was a span of 10 bases. The CDR3 is 14 amino acids. The chain's CDR3 is CASSLLGHNTEAFF. The CDR3 DNA reads as TGTGCCAGCAGTTTGTTGGGACATAACACTGAAGCTTTCTTT.

CDR3 in amino acids: CASSLGGSLTYEQYF. DNA of the CDR3: TGTGCCAGCAGTCTCGGCGGGAGCCTAACCTACGAGCAGTACTTC. The chain is built from TRBV9 and TRBJ2-7; 7 bases agree with TRBD2. The CDR3 length is 15 residues. From germline, CDR1 is SGDLS and CDR2 YYNGEE. Trimming removed 5 bases from V and 2 bases from J; junction bases left unmatched: 10.

The V and J genes are TRBV28 and TRBJ1-2, with a weak D call TRBD1 (6 bases). V gave up 3 bases and J gave up 4 bases, with 9 bases separating them. The CDR3 contains 13 residues. Germline V gene data show CDR1 as MDHEN and CDR2 as SYDVKM. CDR3 protein: CASSFGGGYGYTF. The CDR3, as DNA: TGTGCCAGCAGTTTTGGGGGCGGCTATGGCTACACCTTC.

This sequence joins TRBV6-1 and TRBJ2-1; TRBD1 aligns across 9 bases. Germline lookup yields CDR1 MNHNS and CDR2 SASEGT. With 2 bases clipped from V and 6 bases from J, the junction kept 8 bases outside the gene matches. This CDR3 comprises 16 residues. The CDR3, as DNA: TGTGCCAGCAGTGAAAATATTGGACAGGGGTTCAATGAGCAGTTCTTC. As protein: CASSENIGQGFNEQFF.

This chain joins TRBV9 and TRBJ2-1; 13 bases agree with TRBD2. Germline trimming cut 6 bases from V and 7 bases from J; bases unmatched to any gene: 4. Per the germline V gene, CDR1 is SGDLS and CDR2 is YYNGEE. The CDR3 totals 14 residues. The CDR3 nucleotides are TGTGCCAGCACCATGGGACTAGCGGGGAATGAGCAGTTCTTC. Translation gives CASTMGLAGNEQFF.

This clone has just one count. The chain recombines TRBV5-6 with TRBJ1-2; tentatively, D is TRBD1 (6 bases). The V end lost 3 bases, the J end lost 2 bases, and 11 bases lay between the germline ends. Germline lookup yields CDR1 SGHDT and CDR2 YYEEEE. The length of the CDR3 is 14 residues. The CDR3 sequence: CASSSGDVNYGYTF. In nucleotides, the CDR3 is TGTGCCAGCAGCTCAGGGGACGTGAACTATGGCTACACCTTC. The full variable domain, in which reference TRBV5-6 and TRBJ1-2 provide the parts outside the CDR3, is DAGVTQSPTHLIKTRGQQVTLRCSPKSGHDTVSWYQQALGQGPQFIFQYYEEEERQRGNFPDRFSGHQFPNYSSELNVNALLLGDSALYLCASSSGDVNYGYTFGSGTRLTVV.

The chain has TRBV4-3 and TRBJ2-7, with a tentative D call TRBD2 (7 bases). The CDR3 length is 15 residues. V lost 3 bases, J lost 3 bases, and 15 bases lay in between. Germline CDR1 is LGHNA and CDR2 is YSLEER. The CDR3 nucleotides read TGCGCCAGCAGCCAGATGGAGGGGGGGGACTACGAGCAGTACTTC. Translation: CASSQMEGGDYEQYF.

The V gene is TRBV18, the J gene TRBJ1-4; no reliable D call. Per the germline V gene, CDR1 is KGHSH and CDR2 is LQKENI. Trimming took off 5 bases at V and 1 base at J, with 23 bases between the two ends. The CDR3 runs 19 residues. CDR3 region: CASSDGGRQAIRTNEKLFF. In DNA form, the CDR3 reads TGTGCCAGCTCAGATGGCGGGAGGCAAGCGATTCGAACTAATGAAAAACTGTTTTTT.

The rearrangement links TRBV25-1 to TRBJ1-2; a weak D match, TRBD1 (6 bases). The CDR3 runs 14 residues. Trimming removed 2 bases at V and 7 bases at J, with 14 bases between. Per the germline V gene, CDR1 is MGHDK and CDR2 is SYGVNS. CDR3 residues: CASSEGQGSGGYTF. Written as DNA, the CDR3 is TGTGCCAGCAGTGAAGGGCAGGGGTCCGGTGGCTACACCTTC.

This chain uses TRBV6-5 with TRBJ1-5, with D unresolved. Germline V lookup: CDR1 MNHEY, CDR2 SVGAGI. V lost 5 bases and J 3 bases, leaving 11 bases between the germline ends. This CDR3 region has 14 residues. The CDR3 is CASSSWADNQPQHF. The DNA for the CDR3 is TGTGCCAGCAGTAGTTGGGCAGACAATCAGCCCCAGCATTTT.